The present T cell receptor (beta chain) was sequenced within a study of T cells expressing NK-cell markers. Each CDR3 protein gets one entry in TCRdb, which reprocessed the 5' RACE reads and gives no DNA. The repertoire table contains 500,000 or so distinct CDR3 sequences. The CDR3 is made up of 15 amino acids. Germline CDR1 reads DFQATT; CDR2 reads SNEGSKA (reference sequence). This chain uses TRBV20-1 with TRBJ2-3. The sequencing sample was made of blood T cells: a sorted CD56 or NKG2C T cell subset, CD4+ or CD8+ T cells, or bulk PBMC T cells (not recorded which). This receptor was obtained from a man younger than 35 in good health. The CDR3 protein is CSARDVRHSTDTQYF.